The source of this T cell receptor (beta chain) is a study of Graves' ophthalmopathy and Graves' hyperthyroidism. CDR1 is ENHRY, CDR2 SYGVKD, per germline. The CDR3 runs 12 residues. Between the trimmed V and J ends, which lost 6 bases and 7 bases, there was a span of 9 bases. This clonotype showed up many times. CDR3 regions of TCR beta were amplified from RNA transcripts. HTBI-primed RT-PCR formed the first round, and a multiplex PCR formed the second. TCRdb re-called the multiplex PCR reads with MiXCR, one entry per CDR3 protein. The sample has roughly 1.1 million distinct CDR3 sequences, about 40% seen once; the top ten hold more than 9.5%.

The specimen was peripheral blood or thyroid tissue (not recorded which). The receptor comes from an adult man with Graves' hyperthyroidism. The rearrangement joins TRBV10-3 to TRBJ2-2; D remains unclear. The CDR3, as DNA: TGTGCCATCAGGTCCCCCCTCGGGGAGCTGTTTTTT. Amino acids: CAIRSPLGELFF.